Reported below is one T cell receptor beta chain. The data derive from a study of CD8 T cells in Susac syndrome. The authors reverse transcribed roughly 0.5 to 1 ug RNA with random hexamers. TCRdb itself ran the immunoSEQ multiplex PCR reads through MiXCR, one entry per CDR3 protein. The sample shows about 140,000 distinct CDR3 sequences, 95% of them seen only once. This TCR came from a human donor with Susac syndrome. Sequenced input: CD4+ T cells from PBMCs.

For the CDR3, the DNA is TGTGCCAGCAGTTCCACAGGTCGTGGCAATCAGCCCCAGCATTTT. As protein: CASSSTGRGNQPQHF. The V call is TRBV12-3 or TRBV12-4, the J call TRBJ1-5; the D gene is possibly TRBD1 (5 bases). V lost 4 bases and J lost 2, with 12 bases in between. The CDR3 extends over 15 amino acids.